This T cell receptor (beta chain) was recorded in a study of blood T cell repertoires in COVID-19 (dated by TCRdb to about 2020). Regarding the complete study: The collaborator samples originated in the United States, Italy and Spain and spanned the acute and convalescent phases of COVID-19. Samples were obtained from the ongoing ImmuneRACE study (first 160 participants) and from some 1,300 subjects provided by 6 global collaborators. HLA class I and class II types, where available, came from metadata supplied by the sample provider rather than from assay-based typing. Subjects who had been exposed to COVID-19, were actively infected with it, or had recovered from it provided the deeply sampled blood TCRbeta repertoires that made up the dataset. A freely available public database, intended as a resource for researchers studying the immune response to SARS-CoV-2, is where the repertoires were released. Nearly every sample came with metadata listing a de-identified subject ID, COVID-19 status, age in years and sex. The prospective study material was composed of cDNA or gDNA derived from T cells, B-cell-depleted T cells, or PBMCs.

The CDR3 runs 17 amino acids, cysteine and phenylalanine included. Solely the CDR3 DNA is kept, with 51 bases framed from the first base. Collaborating institutions collected whole blood in K2EDTA tubes following their own protocols. For TCRbeta analysis, collaborators shipped samples in one of three forms: frozen whole blood, isolated PBMCs, or DNA extracted from either of those sample types. TCRbeta CDR3 regions were amplified from genomic DNA using the immunoSEQ Assay, a bias-controlled multiplex PCR. The paper's processing steps were these. The number of nucleated cells in each sample was estimated by amplification of reference gene primers within the assay. Sequence reads were collapsed and filtered to measure the absolute abundance of every unique TCRbeta CDR3 rearrangement. For each sample, productive Simpson clonality was calculated by taking the square root of Simpson's diversity index across productive rearrangements. The table comes from immuneACCESS by way of TCRdb, which keeps in-frame sequences with V and J called. Part of the clones is missing from these tables; in studies checked, under half for an unresolved V gene and the rest for unknown reasons. That table supplies the V and J calls and clone size; D and trimming were determined from the DNA. The sample table holds about 97,000 clones, of which roughly 86% were seen once. The biggest ten clones account for 15% to 20% of the sample.

Study-level results and caveats: How much clinical and demographic metadata was included differed by source and by participant, and the metadata was provided uncurated.

This clone is regarded as medium-sized (0.01 to 0.1%). Which antigen it targets is not known. No much larger clonotype is one base removed from it; base qualities were not supplied. Sample: peripheral blood. The origin of this receptor is a human donor in a cohort sampled during active COVID-19. The receptor chain draws on TRBV21-1 and TRBJ1-2; the DNA was not used to check the table's D call, TRBD1. TRBV21-1 is a documented pseudogene. The nucleotide sequence reads as follows: TGTGCCAGCAGCAGGTCCCGACAGGGCCCCCGGGGAGATGGCTACACCTTC. Its product reads: CASSRSRQGPRGDGYTF.